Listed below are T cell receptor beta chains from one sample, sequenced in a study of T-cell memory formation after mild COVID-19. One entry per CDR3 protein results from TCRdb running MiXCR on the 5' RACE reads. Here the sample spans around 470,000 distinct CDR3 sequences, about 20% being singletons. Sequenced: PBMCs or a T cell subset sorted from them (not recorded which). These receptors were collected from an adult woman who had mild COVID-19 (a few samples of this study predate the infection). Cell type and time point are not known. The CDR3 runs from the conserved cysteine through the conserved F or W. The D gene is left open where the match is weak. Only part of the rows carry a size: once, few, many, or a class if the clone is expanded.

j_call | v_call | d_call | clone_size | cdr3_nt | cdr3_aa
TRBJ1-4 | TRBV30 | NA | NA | TGTGCCTGGAGCAAGGACAGATCCAATGAAAAACTGTTTTTT | CAWSKDRSNEKLFF
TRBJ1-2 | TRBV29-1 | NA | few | TGCAGCGTTCTCGGCTGGGCCCGGGACAACTATGGCTACACCTTC | CSVLGWARDNYGYTF
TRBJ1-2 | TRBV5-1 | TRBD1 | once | TGCGCCAGCAGCGTGGGACAGGGGGTGGTTGGCTACACCTTC | CASSVGQGVVGYTF
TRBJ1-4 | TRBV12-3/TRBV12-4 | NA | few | TGTGCCAGCAGACTTAATGAAAAACTGTTTTTT | CASRLNEKLFF
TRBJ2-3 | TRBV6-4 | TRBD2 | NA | TGTGCCAGCAGTGAAACGGGGGGGCCCACAGATACGCAGTATTTT | CASSETGGPTDTQYF
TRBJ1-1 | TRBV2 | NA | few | TGTGCCAGCAGTGAAGCGCTGGCAGGAGGGATGAACACTGAAGCTTTCTTT | CASSEALAGGMNTEAFF
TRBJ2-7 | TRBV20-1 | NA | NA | TGCAGTGCTAGAGAGGGGTCAGGGTTCGCTGGAGCCGAGCAGTACTTC | CSAREGSGFAGAEQYF
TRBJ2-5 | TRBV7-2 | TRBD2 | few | TGTGCCAGCAGCCCATGGATGGCGGGAGAACCGACCCAGTACTTC | CASSPWMAGEPTQYF
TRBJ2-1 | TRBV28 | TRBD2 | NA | TGTGCCAGCAGCCCCCGGACTAGCGGGAGTGGGAGGGCTAACAATGAGCAGTTCTTC | CASSPRTSGSGRANNEQFF
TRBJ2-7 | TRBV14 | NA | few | TGTGCCAGCAGCCAATTAGAGGGGAACTGGCATAGGAACGAGCAGTACTTC | CASSQLEGNWHRNEQYF
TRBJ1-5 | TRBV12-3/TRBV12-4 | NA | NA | TGTGCCAGCAGCAACAACAGGGATCAGCCCCAGCATTTT | CASSNNRDQPQHF
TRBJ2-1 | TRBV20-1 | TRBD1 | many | TGCAGTGCAACAGAGAGGGGGCGGTTGGACAATGAGCAGTTCTTC | CSATERGRLDNEQFF
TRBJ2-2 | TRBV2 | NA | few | TGTGCCAGCAGTGAATCAGGGAGGAACACCGGGGAGCTGTTTTTT | CASSESGRNTGELFF
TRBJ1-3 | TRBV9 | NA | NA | TGTGCCAGCAGCGGTCTCCCCAGGGAAGAAGTAAGAAACACCATATATTTT | CASSGLPREEVRNTIYF
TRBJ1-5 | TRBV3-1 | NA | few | TGTGCCAGCAGTCAAAGGGGGGGTTCTCAGCCCCAGCATTTT | CASSQRGGSQPQHF
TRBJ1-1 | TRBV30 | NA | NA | TGTGCCTGGGGCAGGGGAAGCACTGAAGCTTTCTTT | CAWGRGSTEAFF
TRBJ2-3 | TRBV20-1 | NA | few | TGCAGTGCTTGGACTGCTAGCACAGATACGCAGTATTTT | CSAWTASTDTQYF
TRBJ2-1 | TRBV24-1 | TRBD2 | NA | TGTGCCACAGAAAGGGGGACTAGGCAGTTCTTC | CATERGTRQFF
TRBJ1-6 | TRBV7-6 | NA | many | TGTGCCAGCAGCGCCGACGGTAGCTCCTATAATTCACCCCTCCACTTT | CASSADGSSYNSPLHF
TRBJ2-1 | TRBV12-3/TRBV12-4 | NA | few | TGTGCCAGCAGGGGCGGTTTGGACCACAATGAGCAGTTCTTC | CASRGGLDHNEQFF
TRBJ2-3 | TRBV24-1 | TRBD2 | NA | TGTGCCACCAGTGACCCCGGTGCGGCGGGAGCCCTCAGCACAGATACGCAGTATTTT | CATSDPGAAGALSTDTQYF
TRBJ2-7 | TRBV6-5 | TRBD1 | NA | TGTGCCAGCAGTCCAACATTCTCGACAGGGGATCTTCGCGAGCAGTACTTC | CASSPTFSTGDLREQYF
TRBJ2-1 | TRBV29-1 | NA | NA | TGCAGCGCCTGGAAGGGGGGAACATCTGTCAATGAGCAGTTCTTC | CSAWKGGTSVNEQFF
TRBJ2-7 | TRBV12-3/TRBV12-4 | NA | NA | TGTGCCAGCAGTGACAGGCTCTACGAGCAGTACTTC | CASSDRLYEQYF
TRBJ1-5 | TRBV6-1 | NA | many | TGTGCCAGCAGTGAACTGGGCGGTGGCAATCAGCCCCAGCATTTT | CASSELGGGNQPQHF
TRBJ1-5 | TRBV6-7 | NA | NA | TGTGCCAGCATTTGTGACAAGGCTAGCAATCAGCCCCAGCATTTC | CASICDKASNQPQHF
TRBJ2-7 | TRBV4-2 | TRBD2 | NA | TGTGCCAGCAGCCAAGTTACGACTAGCGGGATCTCCTACGAGCAGTACTTC | CASSQVTTSGISYEQYF
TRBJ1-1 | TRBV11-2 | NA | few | TGTGCCAGCAGCTTAGTATCCAGTTTGAACACTGAAGCTTTCTTT | CASSLVSSLNTEAFF
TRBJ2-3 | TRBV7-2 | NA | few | TGTGCCAGCAGCTTAAAGTGGGGCACAGATACGCAGTATTTT | CASSLKWGTDTQYF